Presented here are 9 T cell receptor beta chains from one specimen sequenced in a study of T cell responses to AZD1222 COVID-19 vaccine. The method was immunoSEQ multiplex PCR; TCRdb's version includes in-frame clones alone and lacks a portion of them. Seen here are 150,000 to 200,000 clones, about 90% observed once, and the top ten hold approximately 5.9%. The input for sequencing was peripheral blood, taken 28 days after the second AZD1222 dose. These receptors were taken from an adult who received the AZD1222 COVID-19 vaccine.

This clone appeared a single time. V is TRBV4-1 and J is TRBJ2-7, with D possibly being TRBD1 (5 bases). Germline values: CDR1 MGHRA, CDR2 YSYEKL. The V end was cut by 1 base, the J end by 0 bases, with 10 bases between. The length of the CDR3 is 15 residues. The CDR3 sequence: CASSQGTLSSYEQYF. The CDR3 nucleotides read TGCGCCAGCAGCCAAGGGACATTGAGCTCCTACGAGCAGTACTTC.

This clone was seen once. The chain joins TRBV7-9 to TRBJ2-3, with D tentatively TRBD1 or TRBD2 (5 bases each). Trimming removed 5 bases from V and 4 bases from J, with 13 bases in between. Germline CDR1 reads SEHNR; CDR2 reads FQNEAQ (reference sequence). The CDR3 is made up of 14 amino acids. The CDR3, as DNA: TGTGCCAGCAGCCCCGTGAGGGGCGCAGATACGCAGTATTTT. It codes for CASSPVRGADTQYF.

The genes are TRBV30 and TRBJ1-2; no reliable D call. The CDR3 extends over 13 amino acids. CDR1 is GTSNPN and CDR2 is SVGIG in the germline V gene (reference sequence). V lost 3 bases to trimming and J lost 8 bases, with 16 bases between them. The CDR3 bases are TGTGCCTGGAGCCTATCACCGGCGGCGGGCTACACCTTC. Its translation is CAWSLSPAAGYTF.

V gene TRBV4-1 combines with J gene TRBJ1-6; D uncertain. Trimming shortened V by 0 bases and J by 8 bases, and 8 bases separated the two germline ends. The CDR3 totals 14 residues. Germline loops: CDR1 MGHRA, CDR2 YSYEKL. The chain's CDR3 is CASSQDSLDSPLHF. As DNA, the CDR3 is TGCGCCAGCAGCCAAGATTCGCTGGATTCACCCCTCCACTTT.

The CDR3 DNA sequence: TGTGCCAGTAGTATGGGGCGGGCGGGGGTGGTCAATACGCAGTATTTT. It codes for CASSMGRAGVVNTQYF. The chain links TRBV19 to TRBJ2-3; 7 bases match TRBD2. J gave up 7 bases and V 3 bases, and 13 bases lay outside the gene matches. CDR3 size: 16 residues. CDR1 and CDR2 from the germline V gene are LNHDA and SQIVND (reference sequence).

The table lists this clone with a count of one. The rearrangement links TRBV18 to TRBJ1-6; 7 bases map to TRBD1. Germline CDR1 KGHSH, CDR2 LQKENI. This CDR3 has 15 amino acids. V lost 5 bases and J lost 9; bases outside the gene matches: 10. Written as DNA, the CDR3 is TGTGCCAGCTCAGCCTCGACAGGGCCAGCTTCACCCCTCCACTTT. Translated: CASSASTGPASPLHF.

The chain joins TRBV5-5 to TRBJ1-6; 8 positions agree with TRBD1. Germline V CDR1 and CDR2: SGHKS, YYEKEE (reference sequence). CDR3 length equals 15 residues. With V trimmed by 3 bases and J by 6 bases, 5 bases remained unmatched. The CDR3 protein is CASSYPDRGNSPLHF. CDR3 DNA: TGTGCCAGCAGCTACCCAGACAGGGGTAATTCACCCCTCCACTTT. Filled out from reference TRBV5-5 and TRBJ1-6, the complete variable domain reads DAGVTQSPTHLIKTRGQQVTLRCSPISGHKSVSWYQQVLGQGPQFIFQYYEKEERGRGNFPDRFSARQFPNYSSELNVNALLLGDSALYLCASSYPDRGNSPLHFGNGTRLTVT.

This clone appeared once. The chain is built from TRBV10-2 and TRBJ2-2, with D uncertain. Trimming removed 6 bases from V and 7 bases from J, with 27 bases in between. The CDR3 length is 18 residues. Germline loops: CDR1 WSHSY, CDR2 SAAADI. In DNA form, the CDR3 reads TGCGCCAGCAGCGTCCGCCGGGCAGATCCCCTCCAGAACGGGGAGCTGTTTTTT. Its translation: CASSVRRADPLQNGELFF.

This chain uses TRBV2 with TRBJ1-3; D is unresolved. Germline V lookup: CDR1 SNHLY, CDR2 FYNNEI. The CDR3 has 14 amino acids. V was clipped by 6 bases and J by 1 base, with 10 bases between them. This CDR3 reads CASRLLVSGNTIYF. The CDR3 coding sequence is TGTGCCAGCAGGTTACTAGTATCTGGAAACACCATATATTTT.